A single T cell receptor (beta chain) is shown here with its context. What it binds is not known. These data belong to a study of CD8 T cells in ankylosing spondylitis. Study-level results: Reportedly, matched ankylosing spondylitis synovial fluid was significantly enriched for disease-linked clones. Relatively scarce in peripheral blood, disease-linked clones were CD8+. Several of the motif variants were reported before in synovial fluid and blood from reactive arthritis.

The CDR3 runs to 14 residues. Looked up from germline, CDR1 is SQVTM and CDR2 is ANQGSEA. V lost 6 bases, J lost 2 bases, and 6 bases stayed unmatched. A quantitative 5'-RACE method, one with molecular barcodes, was used to make TCR beta libraries. TCRdb analysed the 5' RACE reads with MiXCR anew, one entry per CDR3 protein. This table holds 25,000 or so distinct CDR3 sequences, 6.5% to 9.5% found once. The chain carries TRBV29-1 and TRBJ2-2; TRBD1 matches at 7 bases. The TCR comes from a male donor with ankylosing spondylitis or in good health (not recorded which). The material sequenced was blood. CDR3 sequence: CSVAGTVNTGELFF. CDR3 nucleotides: TGCAGCGTAGCCGGGACAGTAAACACCGGGGAGCTGTTTTTT.